These 26 T cell receptor beta chains were sequenced from one sample in a study of neurological immune-mediated disorders. TCRdb analysed the 5' RACE reads with MiXCR anew, one entry per CDR3 protein. The table lists tens of thousands of distinct CDR3 sequences, less than 5.5% of them singletons. Sequencing was performed on PBMCs. These receptors were obtained from a man under 40 with multiple sclerosis.

This clonotype occurred many times. The V gene is TRBV5-8, the J gene TRBJ1-5, with a weak D call TRBD1 (6 bases). V gave up 3 bases and J gave up 5 bases, with 15 bases separating them. The CDR3 totals 15 residues. CDR1 and CDR2 (germline): SGHTS, YDEGEE. The CDR3 sequence: CASSSLRGSDQPQHF. The CDR3 DNA follows: TGTGCCAGCAGCTCCCTCAGGGGATCCGATCAGCCCCAGCATTTT.

The sample holds many counts of this clonotype. This sequence joins TRBV9 and TRBJ1-4, with D unclear. V was cut by 0 bases and J by 5 bases, with 8 bases left in between. The germline V gene encodes CDR1 SGDLS and CDR2 YYNGEE. This CDR3 has 14 residues. CDR3 amino acids: CASSVAPTNEKLFF. The DNA for the CDR3 is TGTGCCAGCAGCGTAGCACCGACGAATGAAAAACTGTTTTTT.

This clonotype was observed at least ten times. V usage is TRBV5-1 and J usage is TRBJ1-1; D might be TRBD1 (5 bases). CDR3 length: 15 amino acids. V was cut by 0 bases and J by 4 bases, with 13 bases left in between. Germline CDR1 reads SGHRS; CDR2 reads YFSETQ. CDR3 in DNA: TGCGCCAGCAGCTTGGAGGGTCGGGGGGGCACTGAAGCTTTCTTT. This translates into CASSLEGRGGTEAFF.

Ten or more counts support this clonotype. J is TRBJ2-7 and V is TRBV5-1; no definite D call. From germline, CDR1 is SGHRS and CDR2 YFSETQ. V shed 5 bases and J shed 6 bases, with 21 bases lying between them. This CDR3 comprises 15 residues. Here the CDR3 reads CASRTDISSYSEQYF. CDR3 nucleotides: TGCGCCAGCAGAACAGACATCTCGTCGTATTCCGAGCAGTACTTC.

This clonotype has a count of ten or more. The chain has TRBV3-1 and TRBJ1-3, with 7 nucleotides matching TRBD1. The V gene end was trimmed by 4 bases and the J gene end by 9 bases; junction bases not matched to a gene: 15. Germline assignment: CDR1 LGHDT and CDR2 YNNKEL (reference sequence). The CDR3 extends over 16 amino acids. CDR3 in amino acids: CASSPEGTAGRRTIYF. The DNA for the CDR3 is TGTGCCAGCAGCCCGGAGGGGACAGCTGGGCGTCGCACCATATATTTT.

In this sample, this clonotype turned up a few times. The chain has TRBV12-5 and TRBJ2-3, with D possibly matching TRBD1 (5 bases). The CDR3 is made up of 14 amino acids. Germline V lookup: CDR1 LGHNT, CDR2 FRNRAP. V lost 6 bases to trimming and J lost 2 bases, with 12 bases between them. CDR3 sequence (DNA): TGTGCTAGTGGCCTGACAGTACACACAGATACGCAGTATTTT. It yields the protein CASGLTVHTDTQYF. Looking up the rest from reference TRBV12-5 and TRBJ2-3 gives the full variable domain: DARVTQTPRHKVTEMGQEVTMRCQPILGHNTVFWYRQTMMQGLELLAYFRNRAPLDDSGMPKDRFSAEMPDATLATLKIQPSEPRDSAVYFCASGLTVHTDTQYFGPGTRLTVL.

This clonotype was observed many times. This chain links TRBV5-1 with TRBJ1-4; perhaps TRBD1 as D (5 bases). In germline, CDR1 is SGHRS, CDR2 YFSETQ. V dropped 2 bases and J dropped 5 bases, with 13 bases sitting between them. This CDR3 comprises 15 residues. CDR3 amino acids: CASSFWGSRNEKLFF. Written as DNA, the CDR3 is TGCGCCAGCAGCTTTTGGGGGTCGAGGAATGAAAAACTGTTTTTT.

The gene calls are TRBV12-3 or TRBV12-4 and TRBJ1-1, with 7 bases matching TRBD1. V lost 4 bases and J lost 11; bases outside the gene matches: 13. The CDR3 has 14 residues. The DNA for the CDR3 is TGTGCCAGCAGTTCCAGGACAGGTACCTCCAAGGCTTTCTTT. Translation: CASSSRTGTSKAFF.

A few counts support this clonotype. The chain has TRBV5-1 and TRBJ2-2; possible D gene TRBD2, 5 bases. The ends were cut back, 3 bases at V and 7 bases at J, with 7 bases in the middle. This CDR3 region has 12 residues. CDR1 is SGHRS, CDR2 YFSETQ, per germline. Written as DNA, the CDR3 is TGCGCCAGCAGCTCCGAGGGCGGGGAGCTGTTTTTT. Its translation: CASSSEGGELFF.

The sample holds many counts of this clonotype. The chain's CDR3 is CSARDLDRDSYNSPLHF. CDR3 DNA: TGCAGTGCTAGAGATCTGGACAGGGACTCCTATAATTCACCCCTCCACTTT. V usage is TRBV20-1 and J usage is TRBJ1-6, with TRBD1 matching 8 bases. With V trimmed by 0 bases and J by 0 bases, 4 bases remained unmatched. This CDR3 is 17 amino acids long. Germline assignment: CDR1 DFQATT and CDR2 SNEGSKA (reference sequence).

This clonotype was found many times. The CDR3 DNA sequence: TGTGCCAGCAGCGTAGATAACAGTCCTAATTCACCCCTCCACTTT. Translation: CASSVDNSPNSPLHF. The chain carries TRBV9 and TRBJ1-6, with D hard to call. This CDR3 region has 15 residues. Germline CDR1 reads SGDLS; CDR2 reads YYNGEE. Trimming cost V 0 bases and J 6 bases, with 10 bases left between them.

This clonotype was observed many times. The rearrangement links TRBV5-1 to TRBJ2-2, with a weak D call TRBD2 (6 bases). The CDR3 loop spans 16 amino acids. CDR1 SGHRS and CDR2 YFSETQ come from the germline V gene. Between the trimmed V and J ends, which lost 0 bases and 1 base, there was a span of 10 bases. CDR3 sequence: CASSLEWRGNTGELFF. In nucleotides, the CDR3 is TGCGCCAGCAGCTTGGAATGGCGGGGGAACACCGGGGAGCTGTTTTTT.

This clonotype was detected many times. J is TRBJ1-2 and V is TRBV7-2; D is unclear. The CDR3 length is 16 residues. The germline CDR1 and CDR2 sequences are SGHTA and FQGNSA. The V end lost 1 base, the J end lost 0 bases, and 12 bases lay between the germline ends. CDR3 nucleotide sequence: TGTGCCAGCAGCTTAGGAGCGGGTACCACTAACTATGGCTACACCTTC. As protein: CASSLGAGTTNYGYTF.

This clonotype has just a few counts. The J gene is TRBJ2-3, the V gene TRBV5-1; D is unresolved. Trimming took off 0 bases at V and 6 bases at J, with 14 bases between the two ends. The CDR3 covers 15 residues. Looked up from germline, CDR1 is SGHRS and CDR2 is YFSETQ. The CDR3 region is CASSLAGDWRDTQYF. For the CDR3, the DNA is TGCGCCAGCAGCTTGGCCGGCGACTGGCGGGATACGCAGTATTTT.

The chain is built from TRBV9 and TRBJ2-3; 9 bases line up with TRBD2. This CDR3 is built from 16 residues. V shed 0 bases and J 1 base; nucleotides not matched to a gene: 3. Germline V gene lookup returns CDR1 SGDLS and CDR2 YYNGEE. CDR3 protein: CASSVVTSGGTDTQYF. The CDR3 DNA is TGTGCCAGCAGCGTAGTGACTAGCGGAGGCACAGATACGCAGTATTTT.

In its sample, this clonotype was seen many times. The chain is built from TRBV5-1 and TRBJ2-7; tentative D call: TRBD1 (5 bases). CDR1 is SGHRS, CDR2 YFSETQ, per germline. CDR3 length: 14 amino acids. V was shortened by 4 bases and J by 2 bases, with 13 bases between the two germline ends. The CDR3 is CASSPQGDPYEQYF. The CDR3 coding sequence is TGCGCCAGCAGCCCTCAGGGTGATCCCTACGAGCAGTACTTC. The full variable domain, its missing parts supplied by reference TRBV5-1 and TRBJ2-7, is KAGVTQTPRYLIKTRGQQVTLSCSPISGHRSVSWYQQTPGQGLQFLFEYFSETQRNKGNFPGRFSGRQFSNSRSEMNVSTLELGDSALYLCASSPQGDPYEQYFGPGTRLTVT.

This clonotype was seen many times. V usage is TRBV5-5 and J usage is TRBJ1-1; D is ambiguous. Germline CDR1 is SGHKS and CDR2 is YYEKEE (reference sequence). The V and J ends lost 0 bases and 2 bases respectively, with 5 bases between them. CDR3 length equals 13 residues. CDR3 DNA sequence: TGTGCCAGCAGCTTGGGGGATAACACTGAAGCTTTCTTT. This encodes CASSLGDNTEAFF.

This clonotype was counted at least ten times. The chain employs TRBV5-1 and TRBJ1-2, with D unclear. The CDR3 loop spans 14 amino acids. CDR1 and CDR2 from the germline V gene are SGHRS and YFSETQ. The V end lost 4 bases, the J end lost 3 bases, and 13 bases lay between the germline ends. CDR3 protein: CASSDPRAHYGYTF. CDR3 DNA: TGCGCCAGCAGCGACCCCCGGGCCCACTATGGCTACACCTTC.

This chain uses TRBV6-5 with TRBJ1-1; D gene uncertain. The CDR3 has 14 residues. The germline V and J ends were trimmed by 5 bases and 3 bases, with 13 bases remaining between them. Looked up from germline, CDR1 is MNHEY and CDR2 is SVGAGI. The CDR3 nucleotides read TGTGCCAGCAGTGTAGAGAGGGTGTACACTGAAGCTTTCTTT. Translating it yields CASSVERVYTEAFF.

This clonotype was seen at least ten times. V is TRBV5-1 and J is TRBJ2-7; TRBD1 matches at 8 bases. This CDR3 comprises 14 residues. The J segment lost 7 bases and the V segment lost 2 bases, leaving 8 bases of the junction unmatched. Germline-derived CDR1 and CDR2 are SGHRS and YFSETQ. This chain's CDR3 is CASSFQGAAREQYF. The CDR3 nucleotides read TGCGCCAGCAGCTTTCAGGGGGCTGCGCGGGAGCAGTACTTC.

This chain links TRBV20-1 with TRBJ1-5, with 7 bases fitting TRBD1. This CDR3 spans 15 amino acids. Germline V gene lookup returns CDR1 DFQATT and CDR2 SNEGSKA (reference sequence). The V gene end was trimmed by 0 bases and the J gene end by 3 bases; junction bases not matched to a gene: 5. CDR3 loop: CSARDLGQANQPQHF. As DNA, the CDR3 is TGCAGTGCTAGAGATCTCGGACAGGCCAATCAGCCCCAGCATTTT.

This clonotype was recorded at least ten times. This chain joins TRBV9 and TRBJ2-6, with a possible D match to TRBD1 (6 bases). Trimming took off 5 bases at V and 10 bases at J, with 19 bases between the two ends. CDR1 is SGDLS and CDR2 is YYNGEE in the germline V gene. This CDR3 contains 15 residues. DNA of the CDR3: TGTGCCAGCAGGGGAAAGGCCGGACAGCAGAACGTCCTGACTTTC. This translates into CASRGKAGQQNVLTF.

In this sample, this clonotype turned up many times. The CDR3: CASSEGPNYGYTF. The DNA for the CDR3 is TGCGCCAGCAGTGAGGGGCCTAACTATGGCTACACCTTC. V usage is TRBV10-1 and J usage is TRBJ1-2, with D unclear. Trimming stripped 2 bases from V and 0 bases from J, with 4 bases between. This CDR3 has 13 residues. CDR1 and CDR2 from the germline V gene are WNHNN and SYGVQD (reference sequence).

This clonotype has a count of ten or more. CDR3 amino acids: CASSQTGVGSPLHF. The CDR3 DNA follows: TGTGCCAGCAGCCAGACAGGGGTTGGTTCACCCCTCCACTTT. The chain is built from TRBV3-1 and TRBJ1-6; 8 positions agree with TRBD1. The germline V gene encodes CDR1 LGHDT and CDR2 YNNKEL (reference sequence). CDR3 size: 14 residues. V trimming: 3 bases; J trimming: 9 bases; junction bases outside the gene matches: 4.

This clonotype was detected many times. The CDR3 here is CASSRTLVRDTEAFF. Written as DNA, the CDR3 is TGCGCCAGCAGCCGGACGCTCGTCCGGGACACTGAAGCTTTCTTT. The rearrangement uses TRBV5-1 and TRBJ1-1; D gene unclear. Germline lookup yields CDR1 SGHRS and CDR2 YFSETQ. The CDR3 consists of 15 residues. Trimming pared 4 bases from V and 3 bases from J, leaving 16 bases between.

This clonotype was seen ten or more times. The chain employs TRBV5-5 and TRBJ1-2, with TRBD1 identical over 7 bases. V shed 4 bases and J 3 bases; nucleotides not matched to a gene: 6. Germline V CDR1 and CDR2: SGHKS, YYEKEE (reference sequence). This CDR3 has 14 amino acids. CDR3 sequence: CASSPPTGYYGYTF. The CDR3 DNA reads as TGTGCCAGCAGCCCACCGACAGGGTACTATGGCTACACCTTC.